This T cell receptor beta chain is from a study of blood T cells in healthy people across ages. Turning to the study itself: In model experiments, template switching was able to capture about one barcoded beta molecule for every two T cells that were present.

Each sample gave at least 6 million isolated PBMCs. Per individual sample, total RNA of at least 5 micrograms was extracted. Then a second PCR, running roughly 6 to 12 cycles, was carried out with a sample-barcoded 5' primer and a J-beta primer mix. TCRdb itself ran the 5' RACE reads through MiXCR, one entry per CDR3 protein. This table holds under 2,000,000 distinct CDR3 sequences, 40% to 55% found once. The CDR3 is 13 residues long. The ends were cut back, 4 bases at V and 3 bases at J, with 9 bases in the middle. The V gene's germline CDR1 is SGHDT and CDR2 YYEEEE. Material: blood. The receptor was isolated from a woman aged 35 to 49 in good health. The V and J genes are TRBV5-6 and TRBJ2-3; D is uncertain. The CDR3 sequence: CASSIRATDTQYF. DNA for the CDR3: TGTGCCAGCAGCATCCGGGCGACAGATACGCAGTATTTT.